This T cell receptor (beta chain) was recorded in a study of OX40 agonist ivuxolimab in advanced cancers. Turning to this clone: What it binds is not known.

Study-level findings and limits: Antigens targeted by the expanded peripheral T cells were not determined. Dosing at 0.1 to 3.0 mg/kg was accompanied by clonal expansion of CD4+ and CD8+ blood T cells by week 6.

This CDR3 comprises 18 residues. Germline loops: CDR1 MRHNA, CDR2 SNTAGT. V dropped 4 bases and J dropped 10; count of bases not matched to a gene: 17. Here immunoSEQ multiplex PCR was the method, and the copy in TCRdb shows in-frame clones only, minus some. The sample contains approximately 160,000 clones, around 94% of which appear only once. Sequences were derived from CD4+ or CD8+ T cells sorted from blood, sampled in a trial of the OX40 agonist ivuxolimab. This TCR was sampled from an adult with an advanced solid tumor such as melanoma, head and neck, liver or kidney cancer. This chain joins TRBV6-4 and TRBJ2-5, with 14 bases matching TRBD2. The CDR3 spells CASSGQRLAGGIRGDQYF. The CDR3 nucleotides are TGTGCCAGCAGTGGCCAGAGACTAGCGGGAGGGATCCGGGGTGACCAGTACTTC.